The source of this T cell receptor beta chain is a study of molecular identifiers for immune sequencing clone quantification. MiXCR, applied by TCRdb to the PCR reads, yields one record per CDR3 protein. Of 10,000 or so distinct CDR3 sequences listed, 21% are singletons. As CD8+CD4-CCR7+CD45RA+ cells, naive CD8 T cells were sorted. Study outcomes and limitations: In naive cells, clones above 20 RNA copies held under 1% of molecules, whereas in effector cells they held over 97%. For highly expanded clones, sizes could be underestimated when identical TCR molecules share a barcode. Spike-in Jurkat TCR RNA from a single cell reportedly registered among one million naive cells.

This clonotype was observed a few times. The target antigen is unknown. Being one base from a much bigger clone, this may be a read error. The TCR sequence derives from a human donor in good health. Some libraries in this study had Jurkat cell RNA spiked in. The sequencing sample was made of naive CD8+ T cells from blood, with Jurkat cell RNA spiked in. Subset meaning: FACS-sorted CD8+CD4-CCR7+CD45RA+ naive T cells.

The CDR3, as DNA: TGTGCCAGCAGCCAACTAGCGGGGTTTAGGAATGAGCAGTTCTTC. The encoded protein is CASSQLAGFRNEQFF. The rearrangement links TRBV12-3 or TRBV12-4 to TRBJ2-1, with TRBD2 matching over 10 bases. This CDR3 comprises 15 residues. V was pared by 6 bases and J by 7 bases, with 9 bases of the junction left unmatched.